Sequencing of this T cell receptor beta chain was carried out in a study of blood T cell repertoires in COVID-19. Overall study: Acute and convalescent COVID-19 specimens originated in the United States, Italy and Spain. T cells, B-cell-depleted T cells, or PBMCs provided the cDNA or gDNA that served as material.

CDR1 and CDR2 (germline): SGHVS, FQNEAQ. The CDR3 contains 18 residues. The V and J ends lost 5 bases and 1 base respectively, with 20 bases between them. Some clones are missing from TCRdb's copy, which holds only in-frame ones; the method was immunoSEQ multiplex PCR. The sample lists some 180,000 clones, about four fifths occurring once. The TCR originated in a woman aged 40 to 49 with COVID-19, enrolled during active disease. Sequencing used peripheral blood. The V call is TRBV7-8, the J call TRBJ2-2; tentatively, D is TRBD1 (6 bases). The CDR3 loop is CASSPVYRGQVNTGELFF. The DNA of the CDR3 is TGTGCCAGCAGCCCTGTTTACCGGGGACAAGTGAACACCGGGGAGCTGTTTTTT.